In its sample, the clone carrying this T cell receptor (beta chain) was seen a few times. In terms of age and location, participants ranged from roughly 18 to 90 years and lived in about 25 US areas. Cohort allocation depended upon clinical history that participants reported. Germline V gene sequence: CDR1 MDHEN, CDR2 SYDVKM. With 3 bases clipped from V and 5 bases from J, the junction kept 9 bases outside the gene matches. This CDR3 has 15 amino acids. This sample is part of a study of blood T cell repertoires in COVID-19. Study background: Some COVID-19 samples were acute and others convalescent; all came from the United States, Italy and Spain.

In the study's own analysis: For nucleated cells, counts were estimated from reference gene primer amplification. Produced via immunoSEQ multiplex PCR; TCRdb's table is partial and in-frame only. V and J calls and clone size are as listed in that table; D and trimming were resolved from the DNA. The sample shows fewer than 350,000 clones, around nine tenths of them seen only once. The receptor comes from a middle-aged woman who had recovered from COVID-19. Sequenced input: PBMCs or T cells enriched from blood (not recorded which). The chain employs TRBV28 and TRBJ2-5; 7 bases line up with TRBD2. The CDR3 DNA reads as TGTGCCAGCAGTTTCGCCGGGACTAAACGGGAGACCCAGTACTTC. It encodes CASSFAGTKRETQYF.